A single sample gave rise to the 21 T cell receptor beta chains below, sequenced in a study of blood T cell repertoires in COVID-19. Assay used: immunoSEQ multiplex PCR; TCRdb lists only in-frame clones, some missing. Among 350,000 or so clones listed, approximately 89% were seen once. Specimen: peripheral blood. Receptors were obtained from a woman aged 55-75 years with COVID-19, enrolled during active disease.

The rearrangement joins TRBV13 to TRBJ2-5, with a weak D call TRBD2 (5 bases). The ends were cut back, 1 base at V and 5 bases at J, with 11 bases in the middle. The CDR3 length is 14 residues. The germline CDR1 and CDR2 sequences are PRHDT and FYEKMQ (reference sequence). CDR3 sequence: CASSLEKGVETQYF. CDR3 in DNA: TGTGCCAGCAGCTTAGAAAAGGGAGTGGAGACCCAGTACTTC.

The genes are TRBV28 and TRBJ2-1; possibly TRBD1 for D (5 bases). Germline V CDR1 and CDR2: MDHEN, SYDVKM. V dropped 6 bases and J dropped 8 bases, with 14 bases sitting between them. The CDR3 extends over 13 amino acids. CDR3 protein: CASRAGSRYEQFF. CDR3 nucleotide sequence: TGTGCCAGCAGGGCAGGGTCAAGGTATGAGCAGTTCTTC.

The V and J genes are TRBV2 and TRBJ2-7, with D possibly TRBD2 on 6 matching bases. CDR3 length equals 11 residues. V was shortened by 8 bases and J by 7 bases, with 12 bases between the two germline ends. Germline V lookup: CDR1 SNHLY, CDR2 FYNNEI. The CDR3 DNA reads TGTGCCAGCGGTCGGGCGGGAGAGCAGTACTTC. The encoded protein is CASGRAGEQYF.

Of note for this clone: Germline and junction disagree at one end, which may indicate a read error. The J gene is TRBJ2-7, the V gene TRBV11-3, with D hard to call. Germline V gives CDR1 SGHNT, CDR2 YENEEA. The CDR3 loop spans 12 amino acids. The CDR3 coding sequence is TGTGCCAGCAGCTTCGACGGGTACGGGCAGTACTTC. It yields the protein CASSFDGYGQYF.

The chain employs TRBV18 and TRBJ1-2; 8 bases map to TRBD1. Losses at the gene ends were 3 bases for V and 8 bases for J; bases not matched to a gene: 11. The CDR3 covers 15 residues. CDR1 is KGHSH and CDR2 is LQKENI in the germline V gene. In nucleotides, the CDR3 is TGTGCCAGCTCACCGCTCGGACAGGGAGAAAGCGGCTACACCTTC. Translated: CASSPLGQGESGYTF.

This chain uses TRBV3-1 (or the pseudogene TRBV3-2) with TRBJ1-6; 7 bases are a match to TRBD1. CDR3 length: 16 residues. Germline assignment: CDR1 LGHDT and CDR2 YNNKEL (reference sequence). Trimming at V came to 2 bases and at J to 7 bases, leaving 8 bases not matched to a gene. Written as DNA, the CDR3 is TGTGCCAGCAGCCAACCGGGACAGCAAGCGAATTCACCCCTCCACTTT. It codes for CASSQPGQQANSPLHF.

The chain is built from TRBV6-5 and TRBJ1-1; TRBD1 matches at 7 bases. The CDR3 consists of 12 residues. The germline V gene encodes CDR1 MNHEY and CDR2 SVGAGI. The V and J ends lost 7 bases and 6 bases, in that order; junction bases with no gene match: 5. Here the CDR3 DNA reads TGTGCCAGCACCCGCAGGGGGGCTGAAGCTTTCTTT. This translates into CASTRRGAEAFF.

The chain has TRBV5-1 and TRBJ1-1; 7 nucleotides match TRBD1. From germline, CDR1 is SGHRS and CDR2 YFSETQ. The CDR3 consists of 14 residues. V lost 3 bases, J lost 1 base, and 3 bases stayed unmatched. The CDR3 DNA reads TGCGCCAGCAGCTCAGGGGGAGGGAACACTGAAGCTTTCTTT. Translating it yields CASSSGGGNTEAFF.

V usage is TRBV6-1 and J usage is TRBJ1-2; possible D gene TRBD1, 6 bases. V was pared by 2 bases and J by 7 bases, with 11 bases between. Germline V lookup: CDR1 MNHNS, CDR2 SASEGT. The CDR3 has 13 residues. CDR3 sequence: CASSEWGLGGYTF. The CDR3 bases are TGTGCCAGCAGTGAATGGGGGCTAGGTGGCTACACCTTC.

The DNA of the CDR3 is TGTGCCAGCTCACTCGGACAGGGCAACTCTGGGGCCAACGTCCTGACTTTC. Residues: CASSLGQGNSGANVLTF. This rearrangement joins TRBV18 to TRBJ2-6, with 8 positions matching TRBD1. Germline lookup yields CDR1 KGHSH and CDR2 LQKENI. The V segment lost 4 bases and the J segment 0 bases; nucleotides outside the gene matches: 5. This CDR3 spans 17 amino acids.

CDR3 protein: CASSVGGTGGYEQFF. The CDR3 DNA sequence: TGTGCCAGCAGCGTAGGAGGAACAGGGGGCTATGAGCAGTTCTTC. The chain uses TRBV9 and TRBJ2-1, with 9 positions matching TRBD1. V was clipped by 0 bases and J by 8 bases; unmatched bases: 6. The germline gives CDR1 SGDLS, CDR2 YYNGEE. This CDR3 is built from 15 residues.

The rearrangement uses TRBV10-3 and TRBJ2-1, with TRBD2 matching 13 bases. Germline CDR1 reads ENHRY; CDR2 reads SYGVKD. CDR3 length: 16 amino acids. With V trimmed by 5 bases and J by 4 bases, 5 bases remained unmatched. As DNA, the CDR3 is TGTGCCATCAGTAGGACTAGCGGGGGCCTATACAATGAGCAGTTCTTC. Translated: CAISRTSGGLYNEQFF.

The J gene is TRBJ1-1, the V gene TRBV9; 8 positions agree with TRBD1. This CDR3 has 14 amino acids. V lost 4 bases and J lost 8; bases outside the gene matches: 10. CDR1 and CDR2 from the germline V gene are SGDLS and YYNGEE. CDR3 coding DNA: TGTGCCAGCAGCCAAGGCGGACAGGGACGAGAAGCTTTCTTT. This sequence encodes CASSQGGQGREAFF.

The chain couples TRBV10-3 to TRBJ2-1; 7 positions agree with TRBD2. The V segment lost 3 bases and the J segment 4 bases; nucleotides outside the gene matches: 6. Per germline, CDR1 ENHRY and CDR2 SYGVKD. The CDR3 consists of 15 residues. The CDR3 reads CAISEGRERYNEQFF. The CDR3 region has the DNA TGTGCCATCAGTGAAGGGAGGGAGAGATACAATGAGCAGTTCTTC.

J is TRBJ2-5 and V is TRBV14; no clear D. V gave up 4 bases and J gave up 6 bases, with 15 bases separating them. Germline V gene lookup returns CDR1 SGHDN and CDR2 FVKESK. This CDR3 is 14 amino acids long. CDR3 bases: TGTGCCAGCAGCCCCTCCACTTGGCGGCAGACCCAGTACTTC. Translated, it gives CASSPSTWRQTQYF.

V is TRBV24-1 and J is TRBJ2-1; the match to TRBD2 covers 11 bases. V gave up 4 bases and J gave up 5 bases; unmatched junction bases: 3. The germline CDR1 and CDR2 sequences are KGHDR and SFDVKD. The CDR3 totals 15 residues. CDR3 amino acids: CATSELAGGHNEQFF. CDR3 nucleotides: TGTGCCACCAGTGAGCTAGCGGGGGGTCACAATGAGCAGTTCTTC.

The chain employs TRBV5-4 and TRBJ2-2, with D unresolved. The V gene's germline CDR1 is SGHNT and CDR2 YYREEE (reference sequence). V was clipped by 0 bases and J by 5 bases, with 5 bases between them. The CDR3 is 13 amino acids. CDR3 sequence: CASSLVPTGELFF. CDR3 nucleotides: TGTGCCAGCAGCTTGGTCCCAACCGGGGAGCTGTTTTTT. Full variable domain (rest looked up from reference TRBV5-4 and TRBJ2-2): ETGVTQSPTHLIKTRGQQVTLRCSSQSGHNTVSWYQQALGQGPQFIFQYYREEENGRGNFPPRFSGLQFPNYSSELNVNALELDDSALYLCASSLVPTGELFFGEGSRLTVL.

The J gene is TRBJ1-4, the V gene TRBV5-1; 11 nucleotides agree with TRBD1. The CDR3 consists of 15 residues. The V gene end was trimmed by 1 base and the J gene end by 7 bases; junction bases not matched to a gene: 3. The germline V gene encodes CDR1 SGHRS and CDR2 YFSETQ. CDR3 sequence reads: CASSLLGQGAEKLFF. As DNA, the CDR3 is TGCGCCAGCAGCTTGCTCGGACAGGGGGCTGAAAAACTGTTTTTT.

V gene TRBV28 combines with J gene TRBJ1-1; D perhaps matches TRBD1 (6 bases). Germline V gene data show CDR1 as MDHEN and CDR2 as SYDVKM. The CDR3 is 14 amino acids. The V end lost 3 bases, the J end lost 1 base, and 9 bases lay between the germline ends. The CDR3 is CASSLWGRNTEAFF. The CDR3 bases are TGTGCCAGCAGTTTGTGGGGGCGGAACACTGAAGCTTTCTTT.

The rearrangement links TRBV24-1 to TRBJ2-5, with D hard to call. The CDR3 runs to 12 residues. Germline V CDR1 and CDR2: KGHDR, SFDVKD. V was cut by 3 bases and J by 5 bases, with 6 bases left in between. CDR3 region: CATSDLGETQYF. CDR3 bases: TGTGCCACCAGTGATCTGGGCGAGACCCAGTACTTC.

V and J are TRBV28 and TRBJ2-7; the match to TRBD2 covers 10 bases. The CDR3 runs 14 residues. In germline, CDR1 is MDHEN, CDR2 SYDVKM. The V segment lost 7 bases and the J segment 4 bases; nucleotides outside the gene matches: 7. The CDR3 DNA reads TGTGCCAGCACTAGCGGGAGATTCGATTACGAGCAGTACTTC. It yields the protein CASTSGRFDYEQYF. Looking up the rest from reference TRBV28 and TRBJ2-7 gives the full variable domain: DVKVTQSSRYLVKRTGEKVFLECVQDMDHENMFWYRQDPGLGLRLIYFSYDVKMKEKGDIPEGYSVSREKKERFSLILESASTNQTSMYLCASTSGRFDYEQYFGPGTRLTVT.